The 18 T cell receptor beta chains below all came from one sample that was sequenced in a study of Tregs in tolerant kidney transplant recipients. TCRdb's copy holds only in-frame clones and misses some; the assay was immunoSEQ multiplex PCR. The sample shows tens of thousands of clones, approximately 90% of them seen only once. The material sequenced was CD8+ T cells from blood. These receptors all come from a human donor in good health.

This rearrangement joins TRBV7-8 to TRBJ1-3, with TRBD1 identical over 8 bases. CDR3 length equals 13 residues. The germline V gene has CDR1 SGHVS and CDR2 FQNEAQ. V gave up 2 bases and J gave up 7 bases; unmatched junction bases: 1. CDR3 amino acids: CASSLYRGNTIYF. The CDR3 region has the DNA TGTGCCAGCAGCTTATACAGGGGGAACACCATATATTTT.

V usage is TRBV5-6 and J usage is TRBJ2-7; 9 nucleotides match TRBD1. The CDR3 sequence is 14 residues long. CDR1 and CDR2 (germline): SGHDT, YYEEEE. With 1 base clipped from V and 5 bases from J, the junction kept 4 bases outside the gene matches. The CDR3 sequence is CASSLWGQGDEQYF. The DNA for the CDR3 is TGTGCCAGCAGCTTGTGGGGACAGGGAGACGAGCAGTACTTC.

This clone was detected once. CDR3 DNA sequence: TGTGCCAGCAGTGAAACGGGATGGGACACTGAAGCTTTCTTT. It codes for CASSETGWDTEAFF. The gene calls are TRBV6-1 and TRBJ1-1; D gene uncertain. The V gene's germline CDR1 is MNHNS and CDR2 SASEGT. Trimming removed 2 bases at V and 3 bases at J, with 10 bases between. This CDR3 contains 14 residues.

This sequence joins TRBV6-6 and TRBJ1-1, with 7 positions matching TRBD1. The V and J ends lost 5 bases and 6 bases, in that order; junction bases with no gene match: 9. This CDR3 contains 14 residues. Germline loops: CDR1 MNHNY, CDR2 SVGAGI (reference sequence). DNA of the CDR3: TGTGCCAGCAGTACCCGACAGGGTAGATCTGAAGCTTTCTTT. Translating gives CASSTRQGRSEAFF.

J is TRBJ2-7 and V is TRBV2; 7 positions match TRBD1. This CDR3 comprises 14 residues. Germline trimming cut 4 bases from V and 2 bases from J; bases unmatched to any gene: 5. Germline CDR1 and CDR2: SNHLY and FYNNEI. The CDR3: CASSVYQGAYEQYF. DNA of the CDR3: TGTGCCAGCAGTGTCTACCAGGGGGCCTACGAGCAGTACTTC.

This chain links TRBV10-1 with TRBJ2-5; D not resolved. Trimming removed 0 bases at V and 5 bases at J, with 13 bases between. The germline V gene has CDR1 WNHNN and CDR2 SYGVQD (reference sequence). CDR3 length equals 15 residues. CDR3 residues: CASSESGEGYETQYF. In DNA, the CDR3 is TGCGCCAGCAGTGAGTCTGGGGAAGGGTACGAGACCCAGTACTTC.

The CDR3 here is CAISVEGDNEQFF. CDR3 nucleotide sequence: TGTGCCATCAGTGTAGAAGGTGACAATGAGCAGTTCTTC. The gene calls are TRBV10-3 and TRBJ2-1; D not certain. Germline assignment: CDR1 ENHRY and CDR2 SYGVKD. Deletions cut 4 bases from V and 5 bases from J, with 9 bases between. The CDR3 has 13 amino acids.

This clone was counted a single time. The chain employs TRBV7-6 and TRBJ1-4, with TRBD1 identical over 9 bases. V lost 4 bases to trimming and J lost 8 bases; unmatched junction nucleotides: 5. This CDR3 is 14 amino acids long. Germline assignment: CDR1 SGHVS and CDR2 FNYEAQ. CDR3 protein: CASSSTGGWEKLFF. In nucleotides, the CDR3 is TGTGCCAGCAGCTCCACAGGGGGCTGGGAAAAACTGTTTTTT.

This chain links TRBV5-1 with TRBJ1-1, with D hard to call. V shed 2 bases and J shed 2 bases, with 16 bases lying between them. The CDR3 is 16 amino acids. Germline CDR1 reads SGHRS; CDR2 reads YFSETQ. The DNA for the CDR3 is TGCGCCAGCAGCTTCGACAAGATACGGGGAAACACTGAAGCTTTCTTT. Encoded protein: CASSFDKIRGNTEAFF.

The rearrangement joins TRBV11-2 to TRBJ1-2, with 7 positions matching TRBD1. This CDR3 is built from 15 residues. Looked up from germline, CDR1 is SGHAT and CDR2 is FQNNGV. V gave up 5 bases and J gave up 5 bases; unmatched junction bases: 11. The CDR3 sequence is CASSPFRGSPYGYTF. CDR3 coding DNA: TGTGCCAGCAGCCCCTTCAGGGGGAGTCCTTATGGCTACACCTTC.

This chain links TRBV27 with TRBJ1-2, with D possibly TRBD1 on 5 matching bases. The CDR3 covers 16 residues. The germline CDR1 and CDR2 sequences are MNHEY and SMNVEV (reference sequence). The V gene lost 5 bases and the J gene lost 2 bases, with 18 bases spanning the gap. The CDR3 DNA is TGTGCCAGCAGTCCTAGTTTGAGGGGAGCGAACTATGGCTACACCTTC. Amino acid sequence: CASSPSLRGANYGYTF.

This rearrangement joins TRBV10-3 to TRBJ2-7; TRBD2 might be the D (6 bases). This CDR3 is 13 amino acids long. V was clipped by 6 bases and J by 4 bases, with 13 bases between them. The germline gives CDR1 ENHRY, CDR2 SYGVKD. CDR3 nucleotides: TGTGCCATCAGCGGGGGTTCTATATACGAGCAGTACTTC. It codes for CAISGGSIYEQYF.

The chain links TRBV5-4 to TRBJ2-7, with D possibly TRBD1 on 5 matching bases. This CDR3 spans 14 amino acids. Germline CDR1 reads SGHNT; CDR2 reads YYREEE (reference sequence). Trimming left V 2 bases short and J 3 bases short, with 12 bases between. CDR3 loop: CASSFRAGSYEQYF. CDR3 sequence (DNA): TGTGCCAGCAGCTTCAGGGCCGGCAGCTACGAGCAGTACTTC.

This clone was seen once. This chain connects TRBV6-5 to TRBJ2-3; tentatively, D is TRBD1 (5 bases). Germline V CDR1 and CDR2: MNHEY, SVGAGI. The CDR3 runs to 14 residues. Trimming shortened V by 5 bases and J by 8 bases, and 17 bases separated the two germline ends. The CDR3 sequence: CASSQQDPTGTQYF. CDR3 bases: TGTGCCAGCAGTCAACAGGACCCAACGGGTACGCAGTATTTT.

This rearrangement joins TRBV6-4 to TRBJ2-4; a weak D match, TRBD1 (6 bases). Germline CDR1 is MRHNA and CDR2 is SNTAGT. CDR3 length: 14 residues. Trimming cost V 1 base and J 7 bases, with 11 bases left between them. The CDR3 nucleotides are TGTGCCAGCAGTGACTTGGGGGCGAAGAACATTCAGTACTTC. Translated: CASSDLGAKNIQYF.

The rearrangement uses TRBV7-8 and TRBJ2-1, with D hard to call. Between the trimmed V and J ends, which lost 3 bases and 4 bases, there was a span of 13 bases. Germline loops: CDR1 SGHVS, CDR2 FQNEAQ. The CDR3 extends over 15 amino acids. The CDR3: CASSLWFEQYNEQFF. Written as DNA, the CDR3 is TGTGCCAGCAGCTTGTGGTTCGAGCAGTACAATGAGCAGTTCTTC.

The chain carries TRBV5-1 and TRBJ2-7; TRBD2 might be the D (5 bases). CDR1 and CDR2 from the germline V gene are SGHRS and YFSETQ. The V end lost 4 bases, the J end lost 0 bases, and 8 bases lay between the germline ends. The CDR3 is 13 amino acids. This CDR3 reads CASSEGLSYEQYF. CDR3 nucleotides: TGCGCCAGCAGCGAGGGCCTCTCCTACGAGCAGTACTTC.

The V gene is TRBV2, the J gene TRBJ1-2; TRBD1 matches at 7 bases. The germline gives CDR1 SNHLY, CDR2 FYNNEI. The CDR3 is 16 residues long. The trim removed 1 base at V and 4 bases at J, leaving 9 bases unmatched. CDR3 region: CASSEGGQYLGYGYTF. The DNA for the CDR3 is TGTGCCAGCAGTGAAGGGGGACAGTATTTGGGCTATGGCTACACCTTC.